Each of the 25 T cell receptor beta chains below was sequenced from the same sample in a study of shared clonotypes between healthy human individuals. Data came from immunoSEQ multiplex PCR; TCRdb stores just in-frame clones and leaves some out. The sample shows over 2,000,000 clones, around 95% of them seen only once. Naive CD8 isolation took CD45RO-negative cells positively selected for CCR7 and excluded terminally differentiated effector memory CD45RA+ cells. Sample: naive CD8+ T cells from PBMCs. These receptors were taken from a young man in good health. Some clones in this sample may be carry-over from other donors' samples.

In this sample, this clone turned up once. The chain carries TRBV28 and TRBJ2-7; the match to TRBD1 covers 7 bases. The CDR3 totals 14 residues. In germline, CDR1 is MDHEN, CDR2 SYDVKM. The J segment lost 1 base and the V segment lost 5 bases, leaving 5 bases of the junction unmatched. CDR3 nucleotide sequence: TGTGCCAGCAGTGGGACAGCGAATTCCTACGAGCAGTACTTC. Translating it yields CASSGTANSYEQYF.

This clone was seen a single time. This chain uses TRBV10-3 with TRBJ2-5; D unresolved. The CDR3 extends over 13 amino acids. Trimming removed 10 bases from V and 5 bases from J, with 17 bases in between. CDR1 and CDR2 from the germline V gene are ENHRY and SYGVKD. The chain's CDR3 is CATLWGLGETQYF. The CDR3 DNA reads TGTGCCACCCTTTGGGGATTGGGGGAGACCCAGTACTTC.

The genes are TRBV5-6 and TRBJ2-3; 12 bases match TRBD2. Per the germline V gene, CDR1 is SGHDT and CDR2 is YYEEEE. With V trimmed by 3 bases and J by 3 bases, 5 bases remained unmatched. This CDR3 has 16 residues. The CDR3 loop reads CASSYQTSGRTDTQYF. The CDR3 DNA is TGTGCCAGCAGCTACCAGACTAGCGGGAGAACAGATACGCAGTATTTT.

The chain is built from TRBV10-3 and TRBJ1-5; possible D gene TRBD1, 5 bases. Deletions cut 6 bases from V and 7 bases from J, with 16 bases between. CDR3 size: 14 residues. Germline assignment: CDR1 ENHRY and CDR2 SYGVKD. CDR3 bases: TGTGCCATCAGCTTAGCAGGGACCGGCCAGCCCCAGCATTTT. This gives the protein CAISLAGTGQPQHF.

The V and J genes are TRBV6-5 and TRBJ2-3; a weak D match, TRBD2 (6 bases). This CDR3 is 15 amino acids long. The V and J ends lost 5 bases and 6 bases respectively, with 18 bases between them. The V gene's germline CDR1 is MNHEY and CDR2 SVGAGI. The CDR3 loop is CASSNGLFLADTQYF. CDR3 DNA sequence: TGTGCCAGCAGTAACGGACTATTCCTAGCTGATACGCAGTATTTT.

The chain links TRBV27 to TRBJ2-1; the D is unclear. Trimming took 10 bases from V and 7 from J, leaving 17 bases between them. The CDR3 spans 13 residues. CDR1 is MNHEY and CDR2 is SMNVEV in the germline V gene (reference sequence). The CDR3 DNA reads TGTGCCAAGAGTAATGGGTTACTAAATGAGCAGTTCTTC. Translation: CAKSNGLLNEQFF.

In this sample, this clone turned up once. The CDR3 loop is CASSPTSGARFEQFF. The CDR3 DNA sequence: TGTGCCAGCAGCCCCACTAGCGGGGCTCGTTTTGAGCAGTTCTTC. The chain carries TRBV28 and TRBJ2-1; 10 bases match TRBD2. The CDR3 covers 15 residues. The germline V gene has CDR1 MDHEN and CDR2 SYDVKM. Trimming at V came to 6 bases and at J to 9 bases, leaving 11 bases not matched to a gene.

The chain couples TRBV27 to TRBJ2-7, with D perhaps matching TRBD1 or TRBD2 (5 bases each). The V and J ends lost 5 bases and 4 bases respectively, with 12 bases between them. In germline, CDR1 is MNHEY, CDR2 SMNVEV (reference sequence). CDR3 length: 13 amino acids. The DNA of the CDR3 is TGTGCCAGCAGTGCACTAGACAGTTACGAGCAGTACTTC. Translating it yields CASSALDSYEQYF.

The chain recombines TRBV11-2 with TRBJ2-7; 8 bases line up with TRBD2. The CDR3 totals 14 residues. Per germline, CDR1 SGHAT and CDR2 FQNNGV. J gave up 2 bases and V 5 bases, and 5 bases lay outside the gene matches. The CDR3 DNA follows: TGTGCCAGCAGCCCCAGACTAGCGCCCTACGAGCAGTACTTC. This sequence encodes CASSPRLAPYEQYF.

Regarding this clone: The sample holds other DNA sequences that translate to the same CDR3. V usage is TRBV27 and J usage is TRBJ1-5; tentative D call: TRBD1 (6 bases). The V and J ends lost 0 bases and 7 bases respectively, with 10 bases between them. CDR1 MNHEY and CDR2 SMNVEV come from the germline V gene (reference sequence). The CDR3 extends over 14 amino acids. CDR3 DNA: TGTGCCAGCAGTTTATCAGGGGGGCACCAGCCCCAGCATTTT. As protein: CASSLSGGHQPQHF.

This clone appeared once. Other DNA sequences within the sample encode an identical CDR3. This chain links TRBV9 with TRBJ2-7, with 7 bases aligning to TRBD1. Germline CDR1 reads SGDLS; CDR2 reads YYNGEE. The CDR3 spans 15 residues. With 0 bases clipped from V and 1 base from J, the junction kept 4 bases outside the gene matches. This CDR3 is CASSVGAGGSYEQYF. CDR3 sequence (DNA): TGTGCCAGCAGCGTAGGGGCAGGGGGTTCCTACGAGCAGTACTTC.

The sample holds a few counts of this clone. The genes are TRBV27 and TRBJ1-1; D possibly corresponds to TRBD1 (5 bases). The germline gives CDR1 MNHEY, CDR2 SMNVEV (reference sequence). V lost 2 bases to trimming and J lost 4 bases, with 11 bases between them. This CDR3 contains 14 residues. CDR3 protein: CASSLGRGITEAFF. CDR3 sequence (DNA): TGTGCCAGCAGTTTAGGCCGGGGGATCACTGAAGCTTTCTTT.

This chain links TRBV10-3 with TRBJ1-1; D gene ambiguous. The CDR3 is 13 residues long. Germline lookup yields CDR1 ENHRY and CDR2 SYGVKD. Trimming left V 3 bases short and J 1 base short, with 6 bases between. The CDR3 DNA is TGTGCCATCAGTGATTTACAGAACACTGAAGCTTTCTTT. This translates into CAISDLQNTEAFF.

This clone was seen a few times. The same CDR3 arises from other DNA sequences in this sample as well. V usage is TRBV9 and J usage is TRBJ1-1; D remains unclear. From germline, CDR1 is SGDLS and CDR2 YYNGEE. CDR3 length equals 13 residues. Trimming took 3 bases from V and 1 from J, leaving 7 bases between them. The CDR3 DNA sequence: TGTGCCAGCAGCGCAGGTGCGAACACTGAAGCTTTCTTT. Its protein product is CASSAGANTEAFF.

The genes are TRBV9 and TRBJ2-5, with TRBD1 matching 7 bases. Trimming at V came to 4 bases and at J to 0 bases, leaving 6 bases not matched to a gene. This CDR3 is built from 15 residues. Germline CDR1 and CDR2: SGDLS and YYNGEE. The CDR3 sequence: CASSNRDRDQETQYF. Here the CDR3 DNA reads TGTGCCAGCAGCAACCGGGACAGAGACCAAGAGACCCAGTACTTC.

The chain recombines TRBV27 with TRBJ2-1; perhaps TRBD2 as D (6 bases). The CDR3 length is 13 residues. V gave up 5 bases and J gave up 7 bases, with 12 bases separating them. Looked up from germline, CDR1 is MNHEY and CDR2 is SMNVEV (reference sequence). This chain's CDR3 is CASSGRGGNEQFF. CDR3 DNA sequence: TGTGCCAGCAGTGGGCGGGGTGGGAATGAGCAGTTCTTC.

The V gene is TRBV28, the J gene TRBJ2-4; TRBD1 is a possible D gene (6 bases). Germline V gene data show CDR1 as MDHEN and CDR2 as SYDVKM. The CDR3 is 16 residues long. The V end was cut by 5 bases, the J end by 5 bases, with 19 bases between. The CDR3 loop reads CASSTRDTKFQNIQYF. The CDR3 nucleotides read TGTGCCAGCAGTACACGGGACACGAAGTTTCAAAACATTCAGTACTTC.

V is TRBV7-9 and J is TRBJ2-1; 11 positions match TRBD2. Germline V gene sequence: CDR1 SEHNR, CDR2 FQNEAQ (reference sequence). This CDR3 spans 17 amino acids. The V gene end was trimmed by 0 bases and the J gene end by 6 bases; junction bases not matched to a gene: 7. Here the CDR3 reads CASSLAPTSGSLNEQFF. The CDR3 DNA sequence: TGTGCCAGCAGCTTAGCCCCTACTAGCGGGAGCCTCAATGAGCAGTTCTTC.

Concerning this clone itself: The identical CDR3 is also encoded by other nucleotide sequences in the sample. The rearrangement links TRBV27 to TRBJ2-7, with a weak D call TRBD1 (6 bases). Germline V lookup: CDR1 MNHEY, CDR2 SMNVEV (reference sequence). Trimming removed 7 bases from V and 1 base from J, with 8 bases in between. CDR3 size: 12 residues. In DNA form, the CDR3 reads TGTGCCAGCACGGACAGTTCCTACGAGCAGTACTTC. Residues: CASTDSSYEQYF.

Regarding this clone: Additional DNA sequences in this sample encode the identical CDR3. The chain carries TRBV10-3 and TRBJ2-7, with 11 bases lining up with TRBD2. CDR3 length: 16 residues. The ends lost 0 bases at V and 3 bases at J; junction bases unmatched: 4. CDR1 is ENHRY, CDR2 SYGVKD, per germline. CDR3 residues: CAISESLAGGLYEQYF. In DNA form, the CDR3 reads TGTGCCATCAGTGAGTCCCTAGCGGGAGGACTCTACGAGCAGTACTTC.

This sequence joins TRBV9 and TRBJ2-7; TRBD2 matches 14 bases. With 4 bases clipped from V and 5 bases from J, the junction kept 17 bases outside the gene matches. The CDR3 spans 19 residues. Germline V gene data show CDR1 as SGDLS and CDR2 as YYNGEE. Written as DNA, the CDR3 is TGTGCCAGCAGCCCATGGGGTGGGACTAGCGGGAGTAGGGCCCACGAGCAGTACTTC. Translation gives CASSPWGGTSGSRAHEQYF.

On this clone: The sample contains more than one DNA sequence encoding this CDR3. This chain's CDR3 is CASSQGRGAYGYTF. CDR3 bases: TGCGCCAGCAGCCAAGGGCGCGGTGCCTATGGCTACACCTTC. The chain couples TRBV4-3 to TRBJ1-2; D not resolved. Deletions cut 1 base from V and 4 bases from J, with 10 bases between. This CDR3 has 14 amino acids. CDR1 and CDR2 (germline): LGHNA, YSLEER.

The chain carries TRBV27 and TRBJ1-2; D perhaps matches TRBD1 (5 bases). This CDR3 is 13 amino acids long. V lost 8 bases and J 6 bases, leaving 16 bases between the germline ends. The germline V gene has CDR1 MNHEY and CDR2 SMNVEV (reference sequence). CDR3 region: CASHDRGSNGYTF. The CDR3 DNA reads as TGTGCCAGCCACGATAGGGGTTCGAATGGCTACACCTTC.

V gene TRBV29-1 combines with J gene TRBJ1-2; D gene unclear. V lost 6 bases and J 2 bases, leaving 16 bases between the germline ends. The CDR3 consists of 14 residues. Germline loops: CDR1 SQVTM, CDR2 ANQGSEA. The CDR3 region is CSVPEAQENYGYTF. In DNA, the CDR3 is TGCAGCGTCCCTGAGGCCCAGGAGAACTATGGCTACACCTTC.

The J gene is TRBJ1-3, the V gene TRBV21-1; the table calls TRBD1, which could not be checked here. TRBV21-1 is termed a pseudogene. The CDR3 runs 20 residues. CDR3 DNA sequence: TGTGCCAGCAGCAAAAGGTATTCGGAACAGGACAGGCCGGGTGGAAACACCATATATTTT. Its translation: CASSKRYSEQDRPGGNTIYF.